The rows below give T cell receptor beta chains drawn from one sample of a study of blood T cell repertoires in COVID-19. Generated by immunoSEQ multiplex PCR, the TCRdb table keeps only in-frame clones and is missing some. The repertoire includes roughly 360,000 clones, around 89% of them detected once, and 0.9% to 1% sits in the top ten. Material: PBMCs or T cells enriched from blood (not recorded which). Receptor source: a woman aged 25 to 39 with acute COVID-19. CDR3s include the opening cysteine and the closing phenylalanine or tryptophan. The D gene is left open where the match is weak. Some rows mark clone size as missing; the rest say once, few, many or name a class of expanded clone.

TRBJ2-1 TRBD2 NA TRBV6-2/TRBV6-3 CASSKPGTIFHNEQFF TGTGCCAGCAGCAAACCCGGGACTATTTTCCACAATGAGCAGTTCTTC
TRBJ2-2 NA once TRBV6-2/TRBV6-3 CASSPDSFNTGELFF TGTGCCAGCAGCCCCGACAGTTTCAACACCGGGGAGCTGTTTTTT
TRBJ2-1 TRBD2 NA TRBV19 CASSPLLGLAGGDSYNEQFF TGTGCCAGTAGTCCCTTGTTGGGACTAGCGGGGGGTGACTCCTACAATGAGCAGTTCTTC
TRBJ1-1 TRBD1 NA TRBV5-1 CASSRSNRGNTEAFF TGCGCCAGCAGCCGAAGCAACAGGGGAAACACTGAAGCTTTCTTT
TRBJ1-6 NA NA TRBV4-1 CASSLGTHNSPLHF TGCGCCAGCAGCCTGGGGACACATAATTCACCCCTCCACTTT
TRBJ1-1 NA NA TRBV2 CASTLNTEAFF TGTGCCAGCACTCTGAACACTGAAGCTTTCTTT
TRBJ2-1 NA NA TRBV20-1 CSASERSSSYNEQFF TGCAGTGCTAGTGAGCGCTCTAGCTCCTACAATGAGCAGTTCTTC
TRBJ2-7 NA NA TRBV6-5 CASSPGHNYEQYF TGTGCCAGCAGTCCGGGACATAACTACGAGCAGTACTTC
TRBJ1-5 TRBD1 once TRBV10-1 CASIGRTGGSNQPQHF TGCGCCAGCATTGGACGGACAGGAGGGAGCAATCAGCCCCAGCATTTT
TRBJ1-1 NA NA TRBV5-1 CASSSLTGNTEAFF TGCGCCAGCAGCTCCCTAACGGGGAACACTGAAGCTTTCTTT
TRBJ2-7 NA NA TRBV5-1 CASSLQGDTKSSYEQYF TGCGCCAGCAGCCTACAGGGTGATACAAAGAGCTCCTACGAGCAGTACTTC
TRBJ1-5 NA NA TRBV3-1/TRBV3-2 CASSPAAAGDLHF TGTGCCAGCAGTCCGGCCGCGGCGGGCGATCTCCATTTT
TRBJ2-7 NA NA TRBV13 CASSLLPTRPYEQYF TGTGCCAGCAGCTTACTCCCCACCAGGCCCTACGAGCAGTACTTC
TRBJ2-1 TRBD1 NA TRBV19 CASSMTGGRVNEQFF TGTGCCAGTAGTATGACAGGGGGCAGGGTTAATGAGCAGTTCTTC
TRBJ2-6 NA NA TRBV30 CAWRQTGANVLTF TGTGCCTGGCGACAGACGGGGGCCAACGTCCTGACTTTC
TRBJ2-7 NA NA TRBV11-1 CASSSANTWSSYEQYF TGTGCCAGCAGCTCCGCAAATACCTGGAGCTCCTACGAGCAGTACTTC
TRBJ2-7 TRBD1 NA TRBV9 CASSTGQDYEQYF TGTGCCAGCAGCACCGGACAGGACTACGAGCAGTACTTC
TRBJ2-3 NA once TRBV7-2 CASSSKPDSTQYF TGTGCCAGCAGCTCGAAACCAGACTCTACGCAGTATTTT
TRBJ1-5 TRBD1 NA TRBV28 CASSLGGAVDRGLLPQHF TGTGCCAGCAGTTTAGGGGGCGCGGTCGACAGGGGGCTCTTGCCCCAGCATTTT
TRBJ2-3 NA NA TRBV2 CASSESGVSADTQYF TGTGCCAGCAGTGAGTCAGGGGTTTCGGCAGATACGCAGTATTTT
TRBJ1-2 TRBD1 NA TRBV28 CASSPGQGPYGYTF TGTGCCAGCAGCCCGGGACAGGGTCCCTATGGCTACACCTTC
TRBJ1-6 TRBD1 NA TRBV9 CASSVGQGDSPLHF TGTGCCAGCAGCGTAGGGCAGGGGGATTCACCCCTCCACTTT
TRBJ1-1 NA NA TRBV7-6 CASSSEINTEAFF TGTGCCAGCAGCTCAGAAATCAACACTGAAGCTTTCTTT